These T cell receptor beta chains were read from a single sample in a study of control samples from healthy donors and cancer patients. Method: immunoSEQ multiplex PCR; TCRdb's copy keeps in-frame clones and lacks some. The sample lists 45,000 to 60,000 clones, about 80% occurring once. Material: blood. All receptors come from a man aged 65 to 85 in good health. The CDR3 runs from the conserved cysteine through the conserved F or W. A D gene is named only where the DNA matches it firmly. For some rows the clone size is stated as once, few or many, or as a class when expanded; others skip it.

V: TRBV24-1
size: few
D: NA
J: TRBJ2-3
DNA: TGTGCCACCAGTGAAGGTGCGTCAGATACGCAGTATTTT
CDR3: CATSEGASDTQYF

V: TRBV9
size: NA
D: NA
J: TRBJ2-1
DNA: TGTGCCAGCAGCTCTCGACCATACAATGAGCAGTTCTTC
CDR3: CASSSRPYNEQFF

V: TRBV11-2
size: few
D: TRBD1
J: TRBJ1-2
DNA: TGTGCCAGCAGCTCACTCCGGTCTGGGACAGATCGCTATGGCTACACCTTC
CDR3: CASSSLRSGTDRYGYTF

V: TRBV5-6
size: NA
D: NA
J: TRBJ1-2
DNA: TGTGCCAGCAGCAGACCGGGAGGCTCTAACTATGGCTACACCTTC
CDR3: CASSRPGGSNYGYTF

V: TRBV2
size: few
D: NA
J: TRBJ2-7
DNA: TGTGCCAGCAGTGAGGCAGCCACCTCCTACGAGCAGTACTTC
CDR3: CASSEAATSYEQYF

V: TRBV13
size: NA
D: TRBD2
J: TRBJ2-7
DNA: TGTGCCAGCAGCTCCCGGACTAGCGGGACCGCCTACGAGCAGTACTTC
CDR3: CASSSRTSGTAYEQYF

V: TRBV6-5
size: once
D: NA
J: TRBJ2-1
DNA: TGTGCCAGCAGTCAACAGGGTGGCTATGAGCAGTTCTTC
CDR3: CASSQQGGYEQFF

V: TRBV5-1
size: NA
D: NA
J: TRBJ2-3
DNA: TGCGCCAGCAGCTTGCAGGGGTCGCGAACAGATACGCAGTATTTT
CDR3: CASSLQGSRTDTQYF

V: TRBV2
size: NA
D: NA
J: TRBJ2-7
DNA: TGTGCCAGCAAGCCCAGGAGGGATTACGAGCAGTACTTC
CDR3: CASKPRRDYEQYF

V: TRBV7-2
size: NA
D: NA
J: TRBJ2-7
DNA: TGTGCCAGCACCGGGTTACCCTACGAGCAGTACTTC
CDR3: CASTGLPYEQYF

V: TRBV19
size: NA
D: NA
J: TRBJ2-6
DNA: TGTGCCAGTACCCTGTGGGGGGCTGGGGCCAACGTCCTGACTTTC
CDR3: CASTLWGAGANVLTF

V: TRBV14
size: NA
D: TRBD2
J: TRBJ2-3
DNA: TGTGCCAGCAGCTACGGACTAGGTGAACTAGATACGCAGTATTTT
CDR3: CASSYGLGELDTQYF

V: TRBV2
size: NA
D: TRBD1
J: TRBJ2-7
DNA: TGTGCCAGCAGTTACCTGACAGGGACCTACGAGCAGTACTTC
CDR3: CASSYLTGTYEQYF

V: TRBV28
size: NA
D: TRBD1
J: TRBJ2-1
DNA: TGTGCCAGCAGTAAACCCGGGACAGACAATGAGCAGTTCTTC
CDR3: CASSKPGTDNEQFF

V: TRBV2
size: NA
D: NA
J: TRBJ1-1
DNA: TGTGCCAGCAGAAGGCGGGCTGGGTTGAACACTGAAGCTTTCTTT
CDR3: CASRRRAGLNTEAFF

V: TRBV5-4
size: NA
D: TRBD2
J: TRBJ2-7
DNA: TGTGCCAGCAGCGTACTAGCGGGGGACCCCTACGAGCAGTACTTC
CDR3: CASSVLAGDPYEQYF

V: TRBV24-1
size: few
D: NA
J: TRBJ2-7
DNA: TGTGCCACCCGGGTTCCCGGCGAGTCCTACGAGCAGTACTTC
CDR3: CATRVPGESYEQYF